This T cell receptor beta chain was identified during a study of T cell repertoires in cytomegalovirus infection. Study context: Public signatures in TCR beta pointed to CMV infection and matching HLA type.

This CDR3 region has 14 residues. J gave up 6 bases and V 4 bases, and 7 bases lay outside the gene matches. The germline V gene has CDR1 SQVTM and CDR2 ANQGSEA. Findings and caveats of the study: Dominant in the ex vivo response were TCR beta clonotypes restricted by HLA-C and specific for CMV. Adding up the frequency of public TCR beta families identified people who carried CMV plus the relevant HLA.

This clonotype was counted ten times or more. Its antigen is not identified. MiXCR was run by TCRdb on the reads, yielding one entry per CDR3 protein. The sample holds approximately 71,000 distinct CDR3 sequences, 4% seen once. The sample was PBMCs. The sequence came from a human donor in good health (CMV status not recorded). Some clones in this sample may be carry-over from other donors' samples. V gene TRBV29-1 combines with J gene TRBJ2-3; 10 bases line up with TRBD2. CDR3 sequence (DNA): TGCAGCGTTGCTCCTAGCGGGAGTTCCGATACGCAGTATTTT. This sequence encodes CSVAPSGSSDTQYF.